This TCR beta chain was recovered during a study of CD8+ T cells in alopecia areata (dated by TCRdb to the late 2010s). Study-wide context: The treated patients took part in an open-label pilot trial in which moderate-to-severe alopecia areata was treated with oral tofacitinib at 5 to 10 mg twice daily. To study T cell clonal expansion in alopecia areata, the researchers applied high-throughput TCRbeta sequencing to both the C3H/HeJ mouse model and human patients. RNA came from the PAXgene miRNA kit for fixed scalp, the miRNeasy kit for PBMCs, and the RNeasy kit for mouse skin. Scalp clonality was compared across normal scalp (n=4), patchy alopecia areata scalp (n=8), and alopecia totalis/universalis scalp (n=8). Tofacitinib was administered for 6 to 18 months, and 6 months of follow-up off drug were then conducted to assess delayed response and recurrence. Biopsies were taken from tofacitinib-treated patients at baseline and at 4 and 24 weeks of treatment, and a later scalp biopsy was taken in several of the tofacitinib-treated patients. TCRbeta CDR3 regions were amplified by immunoSEQ multiplex PCR using 35 Vbeta forward and 13 Jbeta reverse primers. Scalp tissue and sorted CD4+ and CD8+ peripheral blood T cells from patchy and totalis/universalis alopecia areata patients and from healthy controls were covered by human TCRbeta sequencing.

The time point tag for this specimen amounts to: baseline before oral tofacitinib. From alopecia areata patients, peripheral blood was collected along with lesional scalp punch biopsies. After PBMCs were isolated by density centrifugation and stained for CD3, CD4 and CD8, a FACSAria was used to sort CD4+ and CD8+ T cells. Here is what the overall study found, with its caveats: Unlike mouse skin, where gammadelta T cells dominate, normal human skin contains resident alphabeta T cells that get sequenced too, which complicates analysis of the scalp TCR repertoire. Higher clonality and more expanded CD8+ clones were observed in lesional scalp than in normal scalp, particularly in alopecia totalis/universalis, a finding suggestive of antigenic drive. TCR sequences shared between patients were less clear than in mice, possibly partly because of HLA diversity in the patient population.

As concerns this clone: This receptor's antigen is unknown. No much larger clonotype is one base removed from it; base qualities were not supplied.

Receptors were amplified or captured by the immunoSEQ multiplex PCR assay. For TCR sequencing, RNA was extracted from every sample and reverse transcribed into cDNA to serve as template. SuperScript III was used for first-strand cDNA synthesis, primed with a 2:1 mix of oligo-dT and random hexamers. A synthetic immune receptor repertoire was used to assess amplification bias, and residual bias was removed computationally. Per the authors' processing: Raw reads were preprocessed for error removal, and CDR3 was defined according to IMGT conventions as running from the conserved cysteine to phenylalanine. Clonality was computed by normalizing Shannon entropy by log2 of the number of productive unique TCRs and subtracting the result from 1. Scalp TCRbeta sequences were cross-referenced with sorted blood CD4 and CD8 repertoires so that the CD4 or CD8 identity of scalp clones could be inferred. TCRdb's version of the immuneACCESS table is confined to in-frame rearrangements and falls short of the full clone set. An unresolved V gene accounts for under half of the shortfall where checked; the remainder is of unknown origin. Clone size and the V and J calls come from that table; the DNA yielded D and trimming. For this sample there are some 130,000 clones; about 46% appear just once. The top ten hold about 19% of the sample.

V trim: 4 bases; J trim: 6 bases; unmatched bases: 13. The CDR3 measures 16 amino acids from cysteine to phenylalanine. This entry keeps only the CDR3 DNA: 48 bases, framed from base 1. Per the germline V gene (reference sequence), MNHEY is the CDR1 and SMNVEV is the CDR2. Sequenced material: CD8+ T cells sorted from blood, taken at week 0. This TCR derives from a human donor with alopecia areata. This chain joins TRBV27 to TRBJ2-7, with 9 junctional bases fitting TRBD1. The CDR3 corresponds to CASSSYPGTGLFEQYF. The sequenced DNA is TGTGCCAGCAGTTCTTATCCCGGGACAGGGCTTTTCGAGCAGTACTTC.